This TCR beta chain was found in a study of T cell clonality in common variable immunodeficiency. Method: immunoSEQ multiplex PCR; TCRdb's copy keeps in-frame clones and lacks some. The sample has around 40,000 clones, none seen only once. The table lists this clone with many counts. Its antigen is as yet unknown. General study points: Patient heterogeneity in the CVID cohort limited correlations between repertoire features and clinical complications. T cell subpopulation sequencing would be needed to explain CVID clonality.

This TCR was recovered from a person aged 18 to 75 in good health. The sample consisted of peripheral blood mononuclear cells.

The CDR3 bases that were read are TGCGCCAGCAGCTTGGTAGGCGACAGGGGCTGGGAGAATGGC. It specifies CASSLVGDRGWENG. The full CDR3 protein reads CASSLVGDRGWENGYTF. The V call is TRBV5-1, the J call TRBJ1-2; 8 bases line up with TRBD1. The sequenced fragment ends 3 residues before the CDR3 boundary, so the rest is inferred from the germline J gene. CDR3 length equals 17 residues. Unmatched junction bases numbered 13, after V lost 0 bases and J lost 6 bases. Germline assignment: CDR1 SGHRS and CDR2 YFSETQ. Looking up the rest from reference TRBV5-1 and TRBJ1-2 gives the full variable domain: KAGVTQTPRYLIKTRGQQVTLSCSPISGHRSVSWYQQTPGQGLQFLFEYFSETQRNKGNFPGRFSGRQFSNSRSEMNVSTLELGDSALYLCASSLVGDRGWENGYTFGSGTRLTVV.